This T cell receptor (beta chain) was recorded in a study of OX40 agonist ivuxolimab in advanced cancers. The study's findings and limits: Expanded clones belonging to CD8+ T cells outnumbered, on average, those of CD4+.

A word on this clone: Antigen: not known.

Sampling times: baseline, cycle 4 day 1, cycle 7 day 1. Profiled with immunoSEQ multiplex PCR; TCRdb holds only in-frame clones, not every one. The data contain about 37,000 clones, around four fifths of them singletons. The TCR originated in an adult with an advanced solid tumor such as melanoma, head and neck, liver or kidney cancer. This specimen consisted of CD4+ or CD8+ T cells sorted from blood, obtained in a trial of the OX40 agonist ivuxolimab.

The CDR3 protein is CASSEAGGTDTQYF. The CDR3 region has the DNA TGTGCCAGCAGTGAAGCGGGAGGAACAGATACGCAGTATTTT. The chain combines TRBV6-1 with TRBJ2-3; D might be TRBD2 (6 bases). Per the germline V gene, CDR1 is MNHNS and CDR2 is SASEGT. V gave up 0 bases and J gave up 3 bases, with 7 bases separating them. The CDR3 covers 14 residues.